This entry concerns a single T cell receptor (beta chain). Treatment given: randomized to nivolumab then ipilimumab (arm A) or the reverse (arm B). Patients had received no earlier DNA-damaging chemotherapy. The data stem from a study of sequential checkpoint blockade in melanoma. Study overall: Arm A got nivolumab then ipilimumab; arm B the reverse, 1:1. After both sequences, patients received maintenance nivolumab.

Data came from immunoSEQ multiplex PCR; TCRdb stores just in-frame clones and leaves some out. Here the sample spans roughly 28,000 clones, 75% to 80% being singletons. V was clipped by 3 bases and J by 10 bases; unmatched bases: 5. Germline CDR1 reads LGHNA; CDR2 reads YNFKEQ. The CDR3 is made up of 13 amino acids. The TCR was taken from a human donor with melanoma. Sequencing used CD8+ T cells sorted from blood (inferred from file names), obtained from a patient given nivolumab and ipilimumab in sequence. The V call is TRBV4-2, the J call TRBJ2-1; the match to TRBD2 covers 8 bases. CDR3 sequence reads: CASSQRTSPEQFF. DNA of the CDR3: TGTGCCAGCAGCCAGCGGACTAGCCCAGAGCAGTTCTTC.